Here is one TCR beta chain with its context. What it recognizes is unknown. One end of the junction varies from germline; a read error may be responsible. The authors ran a second PCR of roughly 7 to 11 cycles using a sample-barcoded 5' primer and a J-beta primer mix. Each CDR3 protein is one row after TCRdb ran MiXCR on the 5' RACE reads. The sample yields more than 1,400,000 distinct CDR3 sequences, roughly 45% seen once. Researchers isolated at least 7 million PBMCs per sample. CDR3 size: 16 residues. CDR1 and CDR2 (germline): KGHSH, LQKENI. The data derive from a study of blood T cells in healthy people across ages. Study outcomes and limitations: A roughly linear fall in TCR beta diversity per million T cells was seen with increasing age.

The sample comprised blood. The receptor was derived from a woman between 18 and 30 years old in good health. The V and J genes are TRBV18 and TRBJ1-6; 7 positions match TRBD1. The CDR3 reads CASSPRQGDYNSPLHF. In nucleotides, the CDR3 is TGTGCCAGCTCGCCACGACAGGGAGACTATAATTCACCCCTCCACTTT.